One sample yielded the 11 T cell receptor beta chains listed below, sequenced in a study of OX40 agonist ivuxolimab in advanced cancers. TCRdb's copy holds only in-frame clones and misses some; the assay was immunoSEQ multiplex PCR. The table records approximately 60,000 clones, over 65% of them present only once. The sample consisted of CD4+ or CD8+ T cells sorted from blood, taken in a trial of the OX40 agonist ivuxolimab. These receptors all stem from an adult with an advanced solid tumor such as melanoma, head and neck, liver or kidney cancer.

This chain links TRBV19 with TRBJ2-7; TRBD1 agrees at 8 bases. This CDR3 has 14 residues. V trimming: 5 bases; J trimming: 2 bases; junction bases outside the gene matches: 5. The germline V gene encodes CDR1 LNHDA and CDR2 SQIVND (reference sequence). CDR3 nucleotide sequence: TGTGCCAGTAGTCCACGGACAGGGCCCTACGAGCAGTACTTC. Encoded protein: CASSPRTGPYEQYF.

V is TRBV6-1 and J is TRBJ1-5, with D unclear. The CDR3 sequence is 13 residues long. Germline V gene lookup returns CDR1 MNHNS and CDR2 SASEGT. V lost 4 bases and J lost 5, with 9 bases in between. The CDR3 DNA sequence: TGTGCCAGCAGTGTTGAGAGGGATCAGCCCCAGCATTTT. Residues: CASSVERDQPQHF.

The genes are TRBV6-1 and TRBJ2-7, with TRBD2 matching over 13 bases. The germline V gene has CDR1 MNHNS and CDR2 SASEGT. The trim removed 6 bases at V and 4 bases at J, leaving 9 bases unmatched. CDR3 length: 16 amino acids. The CDR3 reads CASSEPGLAGKYEQYF. CDR3 sequence (DNA): TGTGCCAGCAGCGAACCGGGACTAGCGGGGAAGTACGAGCAGTACTTC.

This clone was counted a few times. This chain links TRBV5-1 with TRBJ2-2, with TRBD1 identical over 11 bases. V was clipped by 4 bases and J by 4 bases; unmatched bases: 3. The CDR3 totals 15 residues. Germline V gene lookup returns CDR1 SGHRS and CDR2 YFSETQ. The CDR3 loop reads CASSQGTGGTGELFF. DNA for the CDR3: TGCGCCAGCAGCCAGGGGACAGGGGGCACCGGGGAGCTGTTTTTT.

The chain couples TRBV5-8 to TRBJ1-2; D possibly corresponds to TRBD1 (6 bases). This CDR3 is 13 amino acids long. V lost 3 bases and J 8 bases, leaving 14 bases between the germline ends. Germline CDR1 reads SGHTS; CDR2 reads YDEGEE. CDR3 sequence reads: CASSWGAVDGYTF. The DNA of the CDR3 is TGTGCCAGCAGCTGGGGGGCAGTCGACGGCTACACCTTC.

The chain carries TRBV7-2 and TRBJ2-3, with a tentative D call TRBD2 (5 bases). Germline V gives CDR1 SGHTA, CDR2 FQGNSA. The CDR3 covers 15 residues. With 6 bases removed from V and 4 bases from J, the gap between germline ends came to 17 bases. In nucleotides, the CDR3 is TGTGCCAGCAGGCCCGGGAACAACGGGGCAGATACGCAGTATTTT. This gives the protein CASRPGNNGADTQYF.

V is TRBV4-2 and J is TRBJ2-1; 7 nucleotides align to TRBD2. In germline, CDR1 is LGHNA, CDR2 YNFKEQ. Trimming removed 1 base from V and 5 bases from J; junction bases left unmatched: 2. This CDR3 is built from 14 residues. CDR3 nucleotide sequence: TGTGCCAGCAGCCAAGGTGCGGGGGACAATGAGCAGTTCTTC. Protein sequence: CASSQGAGDNEQFF.

The chain is built from TRBV7-7 and TRBJ2-7; 8 bases map to TRBD1. J lost 5 bases, V lost 3 bases, and 3 bases had no gene match. Germline V lookup: CDR1 SSHAT, CDR2 FNYEAQ (reference sequence). The CDR3 extends over 13 amino acids. This CDR3 reads CASSFDRGNEQYF. The CDR3 nucleotides read TGTGCCAGCAGCTTCGACAGGGGAAACGAGCAGTACTTC.

The V call is TRBV25-1, the J call TRBJ1-1; D uncertain. Germline lookup yields CDR1 MGHDK and CDR2 SYGVNS. Trimming removed 3 bases at V and 4 bases at J, with 12 bases between. The CDR3 contains 14 residues. The CDR3 reads CASSERGPGTEAFF. CDR3 DNA: TGTGCCAGCAGTGAGAGAGGGCCGGGCACTGAAGCTTTCTTT.

On this clone: Other DNA sequences in this sample translate to the same CDR3. CDR3 DNA sequence: TGTGCCAGTAGTATAAGGCTCAACAATGAGCAGTTCTTC. Its translation: CASSIRLNNEQFF. The V gene is TRBV19, the J gene TRBJ2-1, with D hard to call. The V end lost 2 bases, the J end lost 5 bases, and 7 bases lay between the germline ends. The CDR3 spans 13 residues. Germline CDR1 is LNHDA and CDR2 is SQIVND (reference sequence).

The V and J genes are TRBV6-1 and TRBJ2-7; D remains unclear. V lost 0 bases to trimming and J lost 4 bases, with 10 bases between them. CDR3 size: 14 residues. Germline CDR1 reads MNHNS; CDR2 reads SASEGT. CDR3 DNA sequence: TGTGCCAGCAGTGAAGCCCTGACGGGTTACGAGCAGTACTTC. It is translated as CASSEALTGYEQYF.